This T cell receptor beta chain originates from a study of cytomegalovirus exposure and HLA in healthy donors. PCR primers comprised 60 Vbeta and 13 Jbeta primers. TCRdb's copy holds only in-frame clones and misses some; the assay was immunoSEQ multiplex PCR. Among 100,000 to 150,000 clones listed, roughly 76% were seen once. Points from the study as a whole: A later analysis showed HLA-associated TCR beta chains outstripping equally common others in clonal expansion.

Trimming at V came to 4 bases and at J to 1 base, leaving 4 bases not matched to a gene. Germline CDR1 is SGHRS and CDR2 is YFSETQ. The CDR3 spans 15 residues. Comments on this clone: The antigen is unknown.

The receptor comes from a woman aged 45-65 years in good health and CMV-seronegative. Specimen: PBMCs. The rearrangement links TRBV5-1 to TRBJ2-3, with 9 bases that match TRBD2. CDR3 bases: TGCGCCAGCAGCCAGAGGACTAGCGGCACAGATACGCAGTATTTT. This sequence encodes CASSQRTSGTDTQYF.